These T cell receptor beta chains were read from a single sample in a study of T-cell memory formation after mild COVID-19. TCRdb re-analysed the 5' RACE reads in MiXCR, keeping a single row per CDR3 protein. The sample includes about 110,000 distinct CDR3 sequences, roughly an eighth of them seen just once. Input material: PBMCs or a T cell subset sorted from them (not recorded which). The receptors were gathered from an adult woman who had mild COVID-19 (a few samples of this study predate the infection). Cell type and time point are not known. The CDR3 runs from the conserved cysteine through the conserved F or W. A D gene is named only where the DNA matches it firmly. Expanded clones are given a class, and other clones once, few, many or no size at all.

j_call	clone_size	v_call	d_call	cdr3_aa	cdr3_nt
TRBJ2-5	-	TRBV7-9	-	CASSPHRGWGETQHF	TGTGCCAGCAGCCCCCATCGCGGGTGGGGAGAGACCCAGCACTTC
TRBJ2-5	few	TRBV18	-	CASSPPEGEETQYF	TGTGCCAGCTCACCACCTGAAGGGGAGGAGACCCAGTACTTC
TRBJ2-7	few	TRBV2	-	CASSEAADPWGEQYF	TGTGCCAGCAGTGAAGCAGCGGACCCTTGGGGCGAGCAGTACTTC
TRBJ2-1	few	TRBV9	TRBD2	CASSDQLAGGHNEQFF	TGTGCCAGCAGCGACCAACTAGCGGGGGGCCACAATGAGCAGTTCTTC
TRBJ2-7	-	TRBV19	-	CASTPWGASYEQYF	TGTGCCAGTACTCCTTGGGGAGCTTCTTACGAGCAGTACTTC
TRBJ1-1	once	TRBV5-6	-	CASSLSAGPWVFEAFF	TGTGCCAGCAGCTTGTCGGCTGGACCGTGGGTTTTTGAGGCTTTCTTT
TRBJ1-1	few	TRBV11-1	-	CASSLMIMNTEAFF	TGTGCCAGCAGCTTAATGATAATGAACACTGAAGCTTTCTTT
TRBJ2-5	few	TRBV4-2	-	CASSQDFGRQETQYF	TGTGCCAGCAGCCAAGATTTCGGCAGACAAGAGACCCAGTACTTC
TRBJ2-7	few	TRBV4-2	TRBD2	CASSLAREDTYEQYF	TGTGCCAGCAGCCTAGCCCGGGAGGATACCTACGAGCAGTACTTC
TRBJ2-5	few	TRBV5-1	-	CASSLDGGPQETQYF	TGCGCCAGCAGCTTGGACGGGGGCCCGCAAGAGACCCAGTACTTC
TRBJ2-7	-	TRBV15	TRBD1	CATSPTGWSYEQYF	TGTGCCACCAGCCCGACAGGGTGGTCCTACGAGCAGTACTTC
TRBJ2-5	few	TRBV4-1	TRBD1	CASSQEEQGRTQETQYF	TGCGCCAGCAGCCAAGAGGAACAGGGGCGAACCCAAGAGACCCAGTACTTC
TRBJ2-2	few	TRBV6-6	TRBD2	CASSYSTSGNTGELFF	TGTGCCAGCAGTTACTCGACTAGCGGGAACACCGGGGAGCTGTTTTTT
TRBJ2-1	-	TRBV7-9	TRBD1	CASSFWTGGAYNEQFF	TGTGCCAGCAGCTTCTGGACAGGGGGCGCCTACAATGAGCAGTTCTTC
TRBJ2-7	-	TRBV20-1	TRBD2	CSASTSEVGEQYF	TGCAGTGCGAGTACTAGCGAAGTAGGCGAGCAGTACTTC
TRBJ2-1	-	TRBV6-5	TRBD2	CASTVAGGPGYNEQFF	TGTGCCAGCACCGTAGCGGGGGGGCCGGGGTACAATGAGCAGTTCTTC
TRBJ2-1	many	TRBV4-1	-	CASSQWGGPGYEQFF	TGCGCCAGCAGCCAATGGGGGGGGCCTGGGTATGAGCAGTTCTTC
TRBJ2-3	few	TRBV6-5	-	CASSYSLSLARTDTQYF	TGTGCCAGCAGTTACTCGTTAAGCCTAGCGAGGACAGATACGCAGTATTTT
TRBJ1-4	-	TRBV4-1	-	CASSQVGGANEKLFF	TGCGCCAGCAGCCAAGTAGGGGGGGCTAATGAAAAACTGTTTTTT
TRBJ2-7	-	TRBV4-3	TRBD2	CASSQEWVKAGGPYEQYF	TGCGCCAGCAGCCAAGAATGGGTAAAAGCGGGAGGGCCGTACGAGCAGTACTTC
TRBJ2-2	few	TRBV7-9	TRBD1	CASSSRDREPTNTGELFF	TGTGCCAGCAGCTCCCGGGACAGGGAACCGACGAACACCGGGGAGCTGTTTTTT
TRBJ2-5	many	TRBV7-9	-	CASSFLQETQYF	TGTGCCAGCAGCTTCCTACAAGAGACCCAGTACTTC
TRBJ2-1	-	TRBV6-1	-	CASRGAGQYNEQFF	TGTGCCAGCAGAGGGGCAGGACAGTACAATGAGCAGTTCTTC
TRBJ2-7	-	TRBV24-1	-	CATHPGFLHEQYF	TGTGCCACCCATCCCGGTTTTCTCCACGAGCAGTACTTC
TRBJ2-1	-	TRBV30	-	CAWSVGANEQFF	TGTGCCTGGAGTGTGGGGGCTAATGAGCAGTTCTTC
TRBJ2-3	-	TRBV19	TRBD2	CASSILAGGPADTQYF	TGTGCCAGTAGTATACTGGCGGGAGGGCCTGCCGATACGCAGTATTTT
TRBJ2-3	-	TRBV20-1	TRBD1	CSARFRTGGRTDTQYF	TGCAGTGCTAGGTTCCGGACAGGGGGCCGCACAGATACGCAGTATTTT
TRBJ2-5	-	TRBV4-3	-	CASSQDVLSETQYF	TGCGCCAGCAGCCAAGATGTACTATCGGAGACCCAGTACTTC
TRBJ1-2	few	TRBV7-9	TRBD1	CASRRDSYGYTF	TGTGCCAGCCGCCGGGACAGCTATGGCTACACCTTC
TRBJ1-2	medium-sized	TRBV6-1	-	CASSEESWLYGYTF	TGTGCCAGCAGTGAAGAGAGTTGGCTCTATGGCTACACCTTC
TRBJ2-2	-	TRBV19	-	CAIKDTGELFF	TGTGCCATAAAGGACACCGGGGAGCTGTTTTTT